A selection of T cell receptor beta chains follows, all from one sample in a study of T-cell reconstitution after alpha-beta-depleted transplantation in children. TCRdb ran MiXCR on the PCR reads and lists one entry per CDR3 protein. The profile shows roughly 160,000 distinct CDR3 sequences, 11% of them singletons. Sequencing used PBMCs, obtained before TCRalphabeta/CD19-depleted stem cell transplant. The receptors shown here come from a boy between 2 and 10 years old with acute myeloid leukemia, due to receive a stem cell transplant. Both conserved end residues are part of each CDR3. Each record gives: D gene, clone size, J gene, V gene, CDR3 DNA, CDR3 protein. A D gene is named only where the DNA matches it firmly. For some rows the clone size is stated as once, few or many, or as a class when expanded; others skip it.

>TRBD2|.|TRBJ2-3|TRBV12-3/TRBV12-4
TGTGCCAGCAGTTCCACTAGCGGGGTTACAGATACGCAGTATTTT
CASSSTSGVTDTQYF
>.|many|TRBJ1-5|TRBV10-2
TGCGCCAGCAGAGGCGAGATCCAGGGTCAGCCCCAGCATTTT
CASRGEIQGQPQHF
>TRBD1|many|TRBJ2-2|TRBV27
TGTGCCAGCAGTTCATACTCAGACAGGGCGAACGGGGAGCTGTTTTTT
CASSSYSDRANGELFF
>.|many|TRBJ2-4|TRBV28
TGTGCCAGCAGTTTATTTGGGGTAGCCAAAAACATTCAGTACTTC
CASSLFGVAKNIQYF
>TRBD1|.|TRBJ1-2|TRBV3-1
TGTGCCAGCAGGGGGTATCTTCCGGGACAGGAGACAAACTATGGCTACACCTTC
CASRGYLPGQETNYGYTF
>.|many|TRBJ2-7|TRBV29-1
TGCAGCGTTGCAGGGAACTCCTACGAGCAGTACTTC
CSVAGNSYEQYF
>TRBD1|few|TRBJ1-1|TRBV2
TGTGCCAGCATTCCCGGGACAGGGGGGACTGAAGCTTTCTTT
CASIPGTGGTEAFF
>TRBD2|many|TRBJ2-5|TRBV20-1
TGCAGTACAAGACTAGCGGGGTTCCAAGAGACCCAGTACTTC
CSTRLAGFQETQYF
>TRBD2|.|TRBJ2-1|TRBV10-3
TGTGCCGGGATGGGGAGCGGGAGTTACAATGAGCAGTTCTTC
CAGMGSGSYNEQFF
>TRBD1|many|TRBJ1-2|TRBV14
TGTGCCAGCAGCCCCACAGGGGGCTATGGCTACACCTTC
CASSPTGGYGYTF
>.|many|TRBJ1-3|TRBV5-1
TGCGCCAGCAGCCAATCCGGGTCTCTTCGCTCTGGAAACACCATATATTTT
CASSQSGSLRSGNTIYF
>.|.|TRBJ2-2|TRBV6-1
TGTGCCAGCAAAGAGTTCGGGGAGCTGTTTTTT
CASKEFGELFF
>.|many|TRBJ1-1|TRBV3-1
TGTGCCAGCAGACAAAATACGGGGACTGAAGCTTTCTTT
CASRQNTGTEAFF
>.|many|TRBJ2-2|TRBV6-4
TGTGCCAGCAGTGACAGGGGACAAGACACCGGGGAGCTGTTTTTT
CASSDRGQDTGELFF
>.|many|TRBJ2-7|TRBV20-1
TGCAGTGCTAGAGGAAGGACAGCCTACGAGCAGTACTTC
CSARGRTAYEQYF
>.|many|TRBJ2-7|TRBV7-8
TGTGCCAGCAGCCCCCGGGACGTACGTGCCTACGAGCAGTACTTC
CASSPRDVRAYEQYF